Below are 2 T cell receptor beta chains sequenced from a single sample in a study of cytomegalovirus exposure and HLA in healthy donors. Both 60 Vbeta primers and 13 Jbeta primers went into the PCR. Sequencing was performed with immunoSEQ multiplex PCR; in TCRdb, only in-frame clones are kept and a portion is missing. Among 55,000 to 65,000 clones listed, around 90% were seen once. Sequenced: PBMCs. The origin of the receptors is a man aged 25-40 years in good health and CMV-seropositive.

The V gene is TRBV21-1, the J gene TRBJ1-1. TRBV21-1 is a listed pseudogene. The CDR3 extends over 18 amino acids. CDR3 DNA: TGTGCCAGCTGGCGGCGCTGGCATGCCGTATCTGGGAGGAGTGAAGCTTTCTTT. Translation: CASWRRWHAVSGRSEAFF.

V and J are TRBV7-8 and TRBJ1-5; 9 positions match TRBD1. Per the germline V gene, CDR1 is SGHVS and CDR2 is FQNEAQ. This CDR3 has 18 residues. V lost 5 bases and J lost 3; bases outside the gene matches: 14. The CDR3 sequence: CASSPNRGPVGDNQPQHF. The CDR3 DNA follows: TGTGCCAGCAGCCCCAACAGGGGGCCCGTCGGAGACAATCAGCCCCAGCATTTT.